The 30 T cell receptor beta chains presented below share a single source sample, sequenced in a study of PD-L1 blockade in urothelial cancer. Libraries were prepared by immunoSEQ multiplex PCR; TCRdb keeps only in-frame clonotypes and omits some of them. The sample lists 35,000 to 45,000 clones, about a third occurring once. Sequences were derived from tumor tissue, sampled before atezolizumab (anti-PD-L1) treatment. The origin of the receptors is a man in his 60s with urothelial cancer.

V gene TRBV25-1 combines with J gene TRBJ1-6; D perhaps matches TRBD1 (5 bases). V was cut by 6 bases and J by 7 bases, with 10 bases left in between. Per the germline V gene, CDR1 is MGHDK and CDR2 is SYGVNS. The CDR3 runs to 13 residues. The CDR3 sequence is CASSLGGNSPLHF. The DNA for the CDR3 is TGTGCCAGCAGCCTCGGGGGGAATTCACCCCTCCACTTT.

In its sample, this clone was seen a few times. The chain links TRBV18 to TRBJ1-1; TRBD1 aligns across 9 bases. V was pared by 5 bases and J by 5 bases, with 6 bases of the junction left unmatched. Germline CDR1 and CDR2: KGHSH and LQKENI. The CDR3 sequence is 14 residues long. CDR3 region: CASSFQDRGTEAFF. The DNA for the CDR3 is TGTGCCAGCTCATTCCAGGACAGGGGTACTGAAGCTTTCTTT.

This clone was detected a few times. The genes are TRBV6-8 and TRBJ2-6; no firm D call. The CDR3 is 15 residues long. Between the trimmed V and J ends, which lost 5 bases and 0 bases, there was a span of 8 bases. Germline loops: CDR1 MNHGY, CDR2 SAAAGT. In DNA, the CDR3 is TGTGCCAGCAGTGACACCAACTCTGGGGCCAACGTCCTGACTTTC. Amino acids: CASSDTNSGANVLTF.

The rearrangement uses TRBV19 and TRBJ2-1, with TRBD2 matching over 14 bases. This CDR3 is 21 amino acids long. Germline V CDR1 and CDR2: LNHDA, SQIVND (reference sequence). After removal of 4 bases from V and 7 bases from J, the junction contained 21 bases not matched to a gene. DNA of the CDR3: TGTGCCAGTAGTACAAATCGCGGGCGCGGACTAGCGGGAGGTCGTTTGAATGAGCAGTTCTTC. It codes for CASSTNRGRGLAGGRLNEQFF.

This clone was detected only a few times. The rearrangement joins TRBV11-3 to TRBJ2-5; the D is unclear. The V and J ends lost 1 base and 9 bases respectively, with 18 bases between them. The CDR3 runs 15 residues. CDR1 and CDR2 (germline): SGHNT, YENEEA. The chain's CDR3 is CASSLGSSTPHPQYF. CDR3 DNA: TGTGCCAGCAGCTTAGGATCCTCTACCCCCCACCCCCAGTACTTC. Looking up the rest from reference TRBV11-3 and TRBJ2-5 gives the full variable domain: EAGVVQSPRYKIIEKKQPVAFWCNPISGHNTLYWYLQNLGQGPELLIRYENEEAVDDSQLPKDRFSAERLKGVDSTLKIQPAELGDSAVYLCASSLGSSTPHPQYFGPGTRLLVL.

The V and J genes are TRBV19 and TRBJ1-1, with D perhaps TRBD1 (5 bases). Trimming removed 6 bases at V and 4 bases at J, with 15 bases between. CDR3 length equals 14 residues. CDR1 is LNHDA and CDR2 is SQIVND in the germline V gene (reference sequence). The CDR3 spells CASRSSGTGTEAFF. The CDR3 coding sequence is TGTGCCAGTAGGTCCTCAGGGACGGGCACTGAAGCTTTCTTT.

The chain combines TRBV6-4 with TRBJ1-2; no definite D call. Trimming removed 6 bases from V and 6 bases from J, with 20 bases in between. CDR3 length equals 15 residues. Germline CDR1 and CDR2: MRHNA and SNTAGT. CDR3 nucleotide sequence: TGTGCCAGCAGCGGGTCGGTCGTTTGGGGTGATGGCTACACCTTC. It codes for CASSGSVVWGDGYTF.

The chain links TRBV18 to TRBJ1-3; weak D call: TRBD1 (5 bases). The CDR3 contains 14 residues. CDR1 is KGHSH and CDR2 is LQKENI in the germline V gene. V was cut by 4 bases and J by 4 bases, with 11 bases left in between. CDR3 residues: CASSQGVQGNTIYF. The CDR3 region has the DNA TGTGCCAGCTCACAAGGGGTACAAGGAAACACCATATATTTT. Together with reference TRBV18 and TRBJ1-3, the CDR3 gives the full variable domain: NAGVMQNPRHLVRRRGQEARLRCSPMKGHSHVYWYRQLPEEGLKFMVYLQKENIIDESGMPKERFSAEFPKEGPSILRIQQVVRGDSAAYFCASSQGVQGNTIYFGEGSWLTVV.

V and J are TRBV5-1 and TRBJ2-2; 9 bases match TRBD1. The CDR3 totals 17 residues. Germline CDR1 reads SGHRS; CDR2 reads YFSETQ. Losses at the gene ends were 1 base for V and 6 bases for J; bases not matched to a gene: 10. CDR3 coding DNA: TGCGCCAGCAGCTTGTCCCGACAGGGGGGGAGATCCGGGGAGCTGTTTTTT. It encodes CASSLSRQGGRSGELFF.

The V call is TRBV28, the J call TRBJ1-5; D is possibly TRBD1 (5 bases). With 1 base removed from V and 7 bases from J, the gap between germline ends came to 11 bases. Germline CDR1 reads MDHEN; CDR2 reads SYDVKM. The CDR3 loop spans 14 amino acids. CDR3 in DNA: TGTGCCAGCAGTTTATACGGGGGAAGGCAGCCCCAGCATTTT. This translates into CASSLYGGRQPQHF.

This clone came up many times. The junction differs from germline at one of its ends, possibly a read error. The chain carries TRBV6-8 and TRBJ2-1; the match to TRBD2 covers 7 bases. The CDR3 has 19 residues. Germline CDR1 is MNHGY and CDR2 is SAAAGT. CDR3 in amino acids: CAISGPAEDGREKGDEQFF. CDR3 DNA sequence: TGTGCCATCAGTGGGCCAGCCGAGGATGGGCGGGAGAAGGGCGATGAGCAGTTCTTC.

The gene calls are TRBV12-5 and TRBJ2-7; TRBD1 aligns across 7 bases. V was clipped by 0 bases and J by 4 bases; unmatched bases: 9. CDR1 LGHNT and CDR2 FRNRAP come from the germline V gene. This CDR3 region has 16 residues. Here the CDR3 DNA reads TGTGCTAGTGGTTTGGTCTTTTCGGGGACAGCATACGAGCAGTACTTC. Translated, it gives CASGLVFSGTAYEQYF.

J is TRBJ1-1 and V is TRBV30; 10 bases fit TRBD1. The CDR3 runs 14 residues. CDR1 and CDR2 from the germline V gene are GTSNPN and SVGIG (reference sequence). After removal of 2 bases from V and 6 bases from J, the junction contained 6 bases not matched to a gene. CDR3 amino acids: CAWSYGTGEAEAFF. The DNA of the CDR3 is TGTGCCTGGAGTTACGGGACAGGGGAAGCTGAAGCTTTCTTT.

The chain couples TRBV9 to TRBJ2-7; no clear D. Looked up from germline, CDR1 is SGDLS and CDR2 is YYNGEE. Trimming shortened V by 4 bases and J by 3 bases, and 14 bases separated the two germline ends. The CDR3 is 14 residues long. The CDR3 protein is CASSPIGSGYEQYF. In nucleotides, the CDR3 is TGTGCCAGCAGCCCAATAGGGTCGGGCTACGAGCAGTACTTC.

This clone showed up just a few times. This chain connects TRBV6-8 to TRBJ1-2, with D perhaps TRBD1 (5 bases). V was shortened by 6 bases and J by 0 bases, with 14 bases between the two germline ends. Germline lookup yields CDR1 MNHGY and CDR2 SAAAGT. The CDR3 spans 15 residues. The CDR3 protein is CASRGDGSSNYGYTF. CDR3 DNA: TGTGCCAGCAGGGGGGACGGCTCCTCTAACTATGGCTACACCTTC.

The chain recombines TRBV12-1 with TRBJ2-6. TRBV12-1 has pseudogene status. CDR3 size: 17 residues. The CDR3 nucleotides are TGTGCCAGCAGCTTTAAGATAGGCCGATCTGGGGCCAACGTCCTGACTTTC. As protein: CASSFKIGRSGANVLTF.

Only a few counts were recorded for this clone. The V and J genes are TRBV1 and TRBJ2-1; the table's D call, TRBD2, was not checked against the DNA. TRBV1 is classified as a pseudogene. The CDR3 length is 17 residues. The CDR3 bases are TGCGCCAGCAGCCAAGTCATAGCTACGAGCTCCTACAATGAGCAGTTCTTC. This gives the protein CASSQVIATSSYNEQFF.

The chain is built from TRBV7-7 and TRBJ1-1; D gene unclear. CDR3 length equals 14 residues. V lost 3 bases and J 0 bases, leaving 8 bases between the germline ends. The V gene's germline CDR1 is SSHAT and CDR2 FNYEAQ (reference sequence). The CDR3 DNA is TGTGCCAGCAGCTTGCTGAATATGAACACTGAAGCTTTCTTT. Translating it yields CASSLLNMNTEAFF.

The CDR3, as DNA: TGTGCCAGCAGAACTAGCCCCACAGATACGCAGTATTTT. It codes for CASRTSPTDTQYF. The genes are TRBV6-8 and TRBJ2-3; D perhaps matches TRBD2 (6 bases). Germline-derived CDR1 and CDR2 are MNHGY and SAAAGT. The CDR3 totals 13 residues. Trimming shortened V by 6 bases and J by 2 bases, and 9 bases separated the two germline ends.

In its sample, this clone was seen many times. The chain is built from TRBV11-3 and TRBJ2-4, with D perhaps assigned TRBD1 or TRBD2 (5 bases each). The V gene's germline CDR1 is SGHNT and CDR2 YENEEA. The V and J ends lost 5 bases and 1 base respectively, with 9 bases between them. The CDR3 extends over 14 amino acids. The CDR3 sequence is CASSRGDAKNIQYF. CDR3 DNA: TGTGCCAGCAGCCGAGGGGACGCCAAAAACATTCAGTACTTC.

This clone was found a few times. The rearrangement uses TRBV19 and TRBJ2-1; D is unclear. Trimming cost V 3 bases and J 9 bases, with 9 bases left between them. The CDR3 runs to 12 residues. CDR1 is LNHDA and CDR2 is SQIVND in the germline V gene (reference sequence). CDR3 bases: TGTGCCAGTAGTATGACGAGAGGTGAGCAGTTCTTC. Protein sequence: CASSMTRGEQFF.

This clone turned up a few times. The V call is TRBV7-6, the J call TRBJ2-3; 9 nucleotides agree with TRBD2. V trimming: 0 bases; J trimming: 2 bases; junction bases outside the gene matches: 6. CDR1 and CDR2 from the germline V gene are SGHVS and FNYEAQ. The CDR3 consists of 17 residues. Here the CDR3 DNA reads TGTGCCAGCAGCTTAGCGGTAGCGGGAGTTACCACAGATACGCAGTATTTT. Translated, it gives CASSLAVAGVTTDTQYF.

As DNA, the CDR3 is TGTGCCAGCAGCTTCGGACAGGGGGGCAATCAGCCCCAGCATTTT. It specifies CASSFGQGGNQPQHF. V is TRBV7-8 and J is TRBJ1-5; 10 nucleotides line up with TRBD1. Germline V gene lookup returns CDR1 SGHVS and CDR2 FQNEAQ. Unmatched junction bases numbered 1, after V lost 3 bases and J lost 2 bases. This CDR3 spans 15 amino acids.

The rearrangement links TRBV19 to TRBJ1-3, with D possibly TRBD1 on 5 matching bases. In germline, CDR1 is LNHDA, CDR2 SQIVND (reference sequence). V dropped 6 bases and J dropped 0 bases, with 9 bases sitting between them. The CDR3 has 14 amino acids. CDR3 in amino acids: CASRGLSSGNTIYF. The CDR3 DNA sequence: TGTGCCAGTAGGGGACTGAGCTCTGGAAACACCATATATTTT.

This clone was observed at least ten times. The CDR3 region has the DNA TGTGCCAGCAGCTTCGGGCGCCTAGCGAACGAGCAGTACTTC. It codes for CASSFGRLANEQYF. The rearrangement links TRBV11-3 to TRBJ2-7; TRBD2 is a possible D gene (6 bases). The germline gives CDR1 SGHNT, CDR2 YENEEA. Trimming shortened V by 3 bases and J by 5 bases, and 14 bases separated the two germline ends. The CDR3 spans 14 residues.

This clone was picked up many times. The chain's CDR3 is CASSLQGTLSYEQYF. For the CDR3, the DNA is TGTGCCAGCAGTCTACAGGGAACCCTCTCCTACGAGCAGTACTTC. V is TRBV6-8 and J is TRBJ2-7; tentatively, D is TRBD1 (6 bases). This CDR3 has 15 residues. V was cut by 5 bases and J by 0 bases, with 14 bases left in between. Germline values: CDR1 MNHGY, CDR2 SAAAGT.

This clone was counted many times. The chain links TRBV6-8 to TRBJ1-1, with no clear D. Trimming shortened V by 3 bases and J by 6 bases, and 20 bases separated the two germline ends. The CDR3 contains 16 residues. Germline CDR1 MNHGY, CDR2 SAAAGT. The CDR3 spells CASSYGPIGGNPEAFF. The DNA for the CDR3 is TGTGCCAGCAGTTATGGCCCAATTGGTGGCAACCCTGAAGCTTTCTTT.

The chain joins TRBV5-1 to TRBJ2-3; 9 bases are a match to TRBD2. The CDR3 covers 17 residues. Germline V gene lookup returns CDR1 SGHRS and CDR2 YFSETQ. With 0 bases clipped from V and 0 bases from J, the junction kept 5 bases outside the gene matches. CDR3 sequence (DNA): TGCGCCAGCAGCTTGGGCGGGGGGGCGCGGAGCACAGATACGCAGTATTTT. Its protein is CASSLGGGARSTDTQYF.

This clone was counted only a few times. CDR3 sequence (DNA): TGTGCCAGCAGGGTGGACAGACTTAACTATGGCTACACCTTC. Its translation is CASRVDRLNYGYTF. The V and J genes are TRBV28 and TRBJ1-2; tentatively, D is TRBD1 (6 bases). Trimming left V 6 bases short and J 1 base short, with 12 bases between. The CDR3 totals 14 residues. Germline CDR1 and CDR2: MDHEN and SYDVKM.

This chain uses TRBV6-8 with TRBJ1-6, with D unclear. The CDR3 totals 12 residues. Germline CDR1 MNHGY, CDR2 SAAAGT. Trimming pared 6 bases from V and 12 bases from J, leaving 12 bases between. Written as DNA, the CDR3 is TGTGCCAGCAGACCCCCGAGTGGACCCCTCCACTTT. This gives the protein CASRPPSGPLHF.